The T cell receptor beta chain described here comes from a study of blood T cell repertoires in COVID-19. Study context: T cells, B-cell-depleted T cells, or PBMCs supplied cDNA or gDNA.

As processed by the authors: The assay estimated nucleated cells by amplifying reference gene primers. The repertoire was sequenced with immunoSEQ multiplex PCR; TCRdb's copy has only in-frame clones and lacks some. V and J calls and clone size are given by that table; D and trimming were obtained from the DNA. Among roughly 36,000 clones listed, roughly 85% were seen once. This CDR3 comprises 14 residues. Per germline, CDR1 SGHRS and CDR2 YFSETQ. V lost 0 bases and J 5 bases, leaving 12 bases between the germline ends. The TCR was taken from a man aged 60 to 75 with active COVID-19. The V and J genes are TRBV5-1 and TRBJ2-7; a possible D gene is TRBD2 (5 bases). The sequenced material came from peripheral blood. CDR3 bases: TGCGCCAGCAGCTTGGAGACGGGGTGGGACGAGCAGTACTTC. This codes for CASSLETGWDEQYF.